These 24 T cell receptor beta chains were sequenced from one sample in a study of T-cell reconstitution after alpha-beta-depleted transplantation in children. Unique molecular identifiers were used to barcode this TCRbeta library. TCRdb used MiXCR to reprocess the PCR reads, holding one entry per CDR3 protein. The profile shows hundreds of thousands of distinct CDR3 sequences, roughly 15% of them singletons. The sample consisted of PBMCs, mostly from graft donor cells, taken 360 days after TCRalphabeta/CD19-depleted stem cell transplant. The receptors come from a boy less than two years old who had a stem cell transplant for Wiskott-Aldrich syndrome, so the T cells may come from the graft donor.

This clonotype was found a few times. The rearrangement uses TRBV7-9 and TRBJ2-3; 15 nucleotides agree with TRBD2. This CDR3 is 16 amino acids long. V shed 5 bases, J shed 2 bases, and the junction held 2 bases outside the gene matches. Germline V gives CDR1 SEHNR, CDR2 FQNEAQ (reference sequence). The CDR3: CASSRTSGRATDTQYF. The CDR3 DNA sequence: TGTGCCAGCAGCCGGACTAGCGGGAGGGCCACAGATACGCAGTATTTT.

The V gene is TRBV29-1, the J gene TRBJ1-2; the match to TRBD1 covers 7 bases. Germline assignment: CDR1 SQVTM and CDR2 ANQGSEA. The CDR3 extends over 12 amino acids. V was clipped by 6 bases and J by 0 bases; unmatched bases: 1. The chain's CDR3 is CSVGTANYGYTF. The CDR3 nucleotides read TGCAGCGTCGGGACAGCTAACTATGGCTACACCTTC.

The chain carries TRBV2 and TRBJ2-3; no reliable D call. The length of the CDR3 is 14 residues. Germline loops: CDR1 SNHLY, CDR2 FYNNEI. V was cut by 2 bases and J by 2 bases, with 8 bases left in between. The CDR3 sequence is CASSEYPFTDTQYF. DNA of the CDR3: TGTGCCAGCAGTGAATATCCATTCACAGATACGCAGTATTTT.

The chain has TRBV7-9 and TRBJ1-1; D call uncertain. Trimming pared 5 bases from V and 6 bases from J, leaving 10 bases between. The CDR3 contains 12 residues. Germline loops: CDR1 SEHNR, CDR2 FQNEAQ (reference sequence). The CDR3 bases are TGTGCCAGCAGCACACAAGGGCCTGAAGCTTTCTTT. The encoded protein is CASSTQGPEAFF. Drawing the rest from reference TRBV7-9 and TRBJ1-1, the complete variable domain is DTGVSQNPRHKITKRGQNVTFRCDPISEHNRLYWYRQTLGQGPEFLTYFQNEAQLEKSRLLSDRFSAERPKGSFSTLEIQRTEQGDSAMYLCASSTQGPEAFFGQGTRLTVV.

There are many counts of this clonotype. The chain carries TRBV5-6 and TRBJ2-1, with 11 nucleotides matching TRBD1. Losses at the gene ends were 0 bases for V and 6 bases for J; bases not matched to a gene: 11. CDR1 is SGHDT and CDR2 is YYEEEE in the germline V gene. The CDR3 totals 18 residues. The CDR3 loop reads CASSLVGEDRGPANEQFF. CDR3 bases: TGTGCCAGCAGCTTGGTTGGGGAGGACAGGGGGCCCGCCAATGAGCAGTTCTTC.

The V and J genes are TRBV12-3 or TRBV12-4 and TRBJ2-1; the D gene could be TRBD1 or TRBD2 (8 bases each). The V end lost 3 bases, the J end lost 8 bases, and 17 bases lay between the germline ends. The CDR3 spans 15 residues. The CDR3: CASSLGQVGGDEQFF. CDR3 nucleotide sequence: TGTGCCAGCAGTTTGGGACAGGTCGGGGGGGATGAGCAGTTCTTC.

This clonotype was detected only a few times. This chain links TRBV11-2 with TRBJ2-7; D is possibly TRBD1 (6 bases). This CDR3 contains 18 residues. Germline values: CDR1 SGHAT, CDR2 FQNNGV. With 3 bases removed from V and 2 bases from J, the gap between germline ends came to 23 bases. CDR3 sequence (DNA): TGTGCCAGCAGCTTGAACTTCTATGGAACCGGACAGCCCTACGAGCAGTACTTC. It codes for CASSLNFYGTGQPYEQYF. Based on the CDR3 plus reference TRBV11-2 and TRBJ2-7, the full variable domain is EAGVAQSPRYKIIEKRQSVAFWCNPISGHATLYWYQQILGQGPKLLIQFQNNGVVDDSQLPKDRFSAERLKGVDSTLKIQPAKLEDSAVYLCASSLNFYGTGQPYEQYFGPGTRLTVT.

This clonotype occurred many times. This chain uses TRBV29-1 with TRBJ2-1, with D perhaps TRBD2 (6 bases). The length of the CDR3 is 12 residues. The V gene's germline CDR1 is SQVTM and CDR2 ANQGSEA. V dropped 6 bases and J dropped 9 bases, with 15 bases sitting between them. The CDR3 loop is CSVGLHRSEQFF. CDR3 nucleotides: TGCAGCGTGGGACTTCACAGGAGTGAGCAGTTCTTC.

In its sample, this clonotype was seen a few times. For the CDR3, the DNA is TGTGCCAGCTTGCCGCGGGTTGTCTCCTACAATGAGCAGTTCTTC. Residues: CASLPRVVSYNEQFF. The rearrangement joins TRBV2 to TRBJ2-1, with D possibly being TRBD2 (5 bases). This CDR3 contains 15 residues. From germline, CDR1 is SNHLY and CDR2 FYNNEI. Trimming took off 8 bases at V and 0 bases at J, with 14 bases between the two ends.

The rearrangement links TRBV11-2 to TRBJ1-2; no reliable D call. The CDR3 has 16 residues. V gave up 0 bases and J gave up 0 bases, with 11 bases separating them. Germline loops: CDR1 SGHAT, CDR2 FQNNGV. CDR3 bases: TGTGCCAGCAGCTTAGATCTTGGCAGTCCTAACTATGGCTACACCTTC. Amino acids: CASSLDLGSPNYGYTF.

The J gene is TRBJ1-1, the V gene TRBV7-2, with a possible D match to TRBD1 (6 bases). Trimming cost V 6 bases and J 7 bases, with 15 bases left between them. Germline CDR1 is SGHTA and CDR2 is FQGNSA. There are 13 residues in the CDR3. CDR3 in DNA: TGTGCCAGCAGGTCCCCGGGGGCCGGTGAAGCTTTCTTT. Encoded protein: CASRSPGAGEAFF. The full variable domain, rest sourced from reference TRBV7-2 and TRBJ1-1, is GAGVSQSPSNKVTEKGKDVELRCDPISGHTALYWYRQSLGQGLEFLIYFQGNSAPDKSGLPSDRFSAERTGGSVSTLTIQRTQQEDSAVYLCASRSPGAGEAFFGQGTRLTVV.

CDR3 bases: TGTGCCAGCAGCTTGCCGACTAGCGGGAGGAGGCCAGATACGCAGTATTTT. Its protein is CASSLPTSGRRPDTQYF. This chain uses TRBV5-6 with TRBJ2-3; TRBD2 matches at 13 bases. Trimming took 1 base from V and 4 from J; bases not matched to a gene: 6. The germline gives CDR1 SGHDT, CDR2 YYEEEE. The CDR3 covers 17 residues.

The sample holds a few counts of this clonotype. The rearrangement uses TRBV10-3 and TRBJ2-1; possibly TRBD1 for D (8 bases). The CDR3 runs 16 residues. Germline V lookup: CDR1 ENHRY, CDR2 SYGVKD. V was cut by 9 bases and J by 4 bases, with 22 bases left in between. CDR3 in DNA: TGTGCCATTTCGAAGACAGGGGAGGGTATATACAATGAGCAGTTCTTC. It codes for CAISKTGEGIYNEQFF.

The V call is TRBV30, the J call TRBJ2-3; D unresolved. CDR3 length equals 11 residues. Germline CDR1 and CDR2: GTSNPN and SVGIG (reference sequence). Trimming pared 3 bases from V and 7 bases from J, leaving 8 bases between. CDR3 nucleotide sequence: TGTGCCTGGAGCCCCCGGCATACGCAGTATTTT. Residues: CAWSPRHTQYF.

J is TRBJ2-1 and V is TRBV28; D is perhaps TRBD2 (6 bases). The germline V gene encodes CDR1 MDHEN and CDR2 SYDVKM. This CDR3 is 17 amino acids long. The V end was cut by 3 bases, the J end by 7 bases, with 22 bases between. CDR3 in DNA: TGTGCCAGCAGTTTGACTAGTGGGGCCATCACCTTTAATGAGCAGTTCTTC. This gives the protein CASSLTSGAITFNEQFF.

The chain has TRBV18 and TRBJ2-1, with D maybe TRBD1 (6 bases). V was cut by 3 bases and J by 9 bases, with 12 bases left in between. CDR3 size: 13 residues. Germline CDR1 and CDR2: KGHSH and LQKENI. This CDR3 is CASSPHRAGEQFF. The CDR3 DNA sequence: TGTGCCAGCTCACCCCACAGGGCCGGTGAGCAGTTCTTC.

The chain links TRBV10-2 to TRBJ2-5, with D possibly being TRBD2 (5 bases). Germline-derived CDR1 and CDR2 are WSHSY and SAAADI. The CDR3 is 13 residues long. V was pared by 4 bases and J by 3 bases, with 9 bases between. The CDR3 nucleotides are TGCGCCAGCAGTGGAACTAGAAAAGAGACCCAGTACTTC. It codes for CASSGTRKETQYF.

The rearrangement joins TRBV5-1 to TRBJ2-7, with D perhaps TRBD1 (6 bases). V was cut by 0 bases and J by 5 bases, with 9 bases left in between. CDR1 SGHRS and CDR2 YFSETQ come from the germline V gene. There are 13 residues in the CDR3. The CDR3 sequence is CASSLVDRNEQYF. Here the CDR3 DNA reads TGCGCCAGCAGCTTGGTGGACAGAAACGAGCAGTACTTC.

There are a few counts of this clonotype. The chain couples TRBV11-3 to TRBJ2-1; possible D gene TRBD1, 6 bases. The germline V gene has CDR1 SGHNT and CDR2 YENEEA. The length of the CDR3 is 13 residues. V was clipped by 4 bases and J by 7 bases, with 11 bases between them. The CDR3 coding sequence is TGTGCCAGCAGCTCAACAGGGACGAATGAGCAGTTCTTC. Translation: CASSSTGTNEQFF.

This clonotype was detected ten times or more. CDR3 residues: CASSARGRTEAFF. For the CDR3, the DNA is TGTGCCAGCAGCGCTAGAGGACGCACTGAAGCTTTCTTT. The J gene is TRBJ1-1, the V gene TRBV9; D unclear. Trimming removed 3 bases from V and 4 bases from J, with 10 bases in between. This CDR3 has 13 residues. Germline V gene data show CDR1 as SGDLS and CDR2 as YYNGEE.

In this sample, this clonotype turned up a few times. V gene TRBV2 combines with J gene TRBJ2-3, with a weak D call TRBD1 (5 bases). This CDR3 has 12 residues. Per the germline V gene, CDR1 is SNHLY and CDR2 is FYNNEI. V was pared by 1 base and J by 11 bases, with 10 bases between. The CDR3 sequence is CASSEDKGKQYF. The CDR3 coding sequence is TGTGCCAGCAGTGAAGATAAGGGGAAGCAGTATTTT.

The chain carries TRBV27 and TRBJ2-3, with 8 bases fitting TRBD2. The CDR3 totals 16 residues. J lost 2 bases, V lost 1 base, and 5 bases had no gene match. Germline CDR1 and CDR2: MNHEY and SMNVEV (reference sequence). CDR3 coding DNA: TGTGCCAGCAGTTTATGGGCGGGGGGTCCCACAGATACGCAGTATTTT. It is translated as CASSLWAGGPTDTQYF.

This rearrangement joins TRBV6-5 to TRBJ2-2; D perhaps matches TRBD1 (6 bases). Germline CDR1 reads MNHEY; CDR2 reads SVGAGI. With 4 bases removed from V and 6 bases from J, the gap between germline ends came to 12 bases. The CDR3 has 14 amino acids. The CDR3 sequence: CASSFLQGPGELFF. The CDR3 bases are TGTGCCAGCAGTTTCTTACAGGGACCCGGGGAGCTGTTTTTT.

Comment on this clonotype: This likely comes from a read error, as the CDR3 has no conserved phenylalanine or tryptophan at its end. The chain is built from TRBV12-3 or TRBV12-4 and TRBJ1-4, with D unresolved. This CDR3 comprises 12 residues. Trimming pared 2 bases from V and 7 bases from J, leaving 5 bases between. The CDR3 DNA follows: TGTGCCAGCAGTTTATTGGGTGAAAAACTGTTTTTA. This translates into CASSLLGEKLFL.